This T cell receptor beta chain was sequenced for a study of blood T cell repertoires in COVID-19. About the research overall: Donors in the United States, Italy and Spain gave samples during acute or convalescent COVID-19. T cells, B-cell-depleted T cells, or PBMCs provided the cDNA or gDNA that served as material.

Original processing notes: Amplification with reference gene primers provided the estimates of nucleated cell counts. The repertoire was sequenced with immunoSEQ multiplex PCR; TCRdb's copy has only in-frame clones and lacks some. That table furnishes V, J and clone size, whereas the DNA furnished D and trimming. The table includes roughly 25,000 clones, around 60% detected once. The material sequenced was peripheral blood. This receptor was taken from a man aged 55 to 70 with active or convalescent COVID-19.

The CDR3 reads CASSLVRGGDTQYF. CDR3 coding DNA: TGTGCCAGCAGCTTGGTACGAGGCGGAGATACGCAGTATTTT. This chain joins TRBV5-4 and TRBJ2-3; D is unresolved. The CDR3 contains 14 residues. CDR1 is SGHNT, CDR2 YYREEE, per germline (reference sequence). V gave up 0 bases and J gave up 5 bases, with 10 bases separating them.